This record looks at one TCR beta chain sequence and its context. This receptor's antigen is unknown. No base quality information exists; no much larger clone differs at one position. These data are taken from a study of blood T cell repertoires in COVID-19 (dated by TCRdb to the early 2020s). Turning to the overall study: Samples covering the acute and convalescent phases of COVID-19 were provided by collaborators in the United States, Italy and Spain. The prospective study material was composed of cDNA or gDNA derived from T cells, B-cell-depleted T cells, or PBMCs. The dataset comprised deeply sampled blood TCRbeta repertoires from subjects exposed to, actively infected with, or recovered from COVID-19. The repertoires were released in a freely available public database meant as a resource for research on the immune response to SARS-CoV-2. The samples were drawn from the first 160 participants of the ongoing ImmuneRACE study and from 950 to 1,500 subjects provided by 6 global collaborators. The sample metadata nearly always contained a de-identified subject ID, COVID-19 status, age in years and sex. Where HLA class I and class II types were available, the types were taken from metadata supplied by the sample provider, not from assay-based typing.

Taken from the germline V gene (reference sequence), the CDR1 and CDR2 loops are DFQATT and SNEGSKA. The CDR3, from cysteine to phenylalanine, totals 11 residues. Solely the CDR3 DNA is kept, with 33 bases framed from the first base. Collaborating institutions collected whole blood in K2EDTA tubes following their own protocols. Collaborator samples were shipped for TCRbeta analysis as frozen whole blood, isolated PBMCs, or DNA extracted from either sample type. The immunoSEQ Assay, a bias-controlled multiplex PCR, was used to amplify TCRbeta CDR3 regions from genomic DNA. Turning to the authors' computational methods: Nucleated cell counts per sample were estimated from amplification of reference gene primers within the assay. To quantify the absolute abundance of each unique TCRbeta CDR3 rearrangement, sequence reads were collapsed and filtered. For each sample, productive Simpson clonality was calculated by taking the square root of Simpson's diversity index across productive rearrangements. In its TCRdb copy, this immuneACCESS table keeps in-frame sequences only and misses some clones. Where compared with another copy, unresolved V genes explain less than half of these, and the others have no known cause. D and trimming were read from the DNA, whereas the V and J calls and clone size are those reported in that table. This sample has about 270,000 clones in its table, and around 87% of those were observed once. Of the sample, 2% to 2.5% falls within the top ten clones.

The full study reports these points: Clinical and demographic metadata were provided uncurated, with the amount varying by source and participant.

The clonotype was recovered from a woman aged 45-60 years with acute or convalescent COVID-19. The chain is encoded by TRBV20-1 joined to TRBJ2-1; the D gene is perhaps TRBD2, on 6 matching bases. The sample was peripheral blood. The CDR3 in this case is CSGSSYNEQFF. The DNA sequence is TGCAGCGGGAGCTCCTACAATGAGCAGTTCTTC.